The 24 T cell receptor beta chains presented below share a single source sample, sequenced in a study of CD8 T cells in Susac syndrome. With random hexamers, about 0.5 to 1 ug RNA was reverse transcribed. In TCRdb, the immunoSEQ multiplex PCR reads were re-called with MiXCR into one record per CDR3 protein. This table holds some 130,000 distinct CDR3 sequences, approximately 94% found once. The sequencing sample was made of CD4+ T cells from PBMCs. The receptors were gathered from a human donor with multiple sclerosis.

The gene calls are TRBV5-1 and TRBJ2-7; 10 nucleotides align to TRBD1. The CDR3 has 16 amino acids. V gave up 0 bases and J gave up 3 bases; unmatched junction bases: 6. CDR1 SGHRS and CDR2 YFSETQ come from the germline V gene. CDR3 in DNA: TGCGCCAGCAGCTTGGGATCGACAGGGGGCTTCTACGAGCAGTACTTC. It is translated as CASSLGSTGGFYEQYF.

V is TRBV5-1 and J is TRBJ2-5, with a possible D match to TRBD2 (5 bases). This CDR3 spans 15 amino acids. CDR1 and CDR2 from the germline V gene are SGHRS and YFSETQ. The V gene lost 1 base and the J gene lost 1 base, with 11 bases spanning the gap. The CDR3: CASSLNEGRQETQYF. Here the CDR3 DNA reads TGCGCCAGCAGCTTGAACGAGGGCCGCCAAGAGACCCAGTACTTC.

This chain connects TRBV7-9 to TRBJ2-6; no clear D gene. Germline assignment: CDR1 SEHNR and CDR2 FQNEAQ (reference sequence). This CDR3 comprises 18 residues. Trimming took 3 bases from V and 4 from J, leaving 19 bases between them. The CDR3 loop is CASSLGFGVFTGANVLTF. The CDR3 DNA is TGTGCCAGCAGCTTGGGGTTTGGGGTCTTTACAGGGGCCAACGTCCTGACTTTC.

CDR3 sequence: CASSPGLAGVDNTQYF. CDR3 DNA: TGTGCCAGCTCACCGGGACTAGCGGGAGTAGACAATACGCAGTATTTT. This chain uses TRBV18 with TRBJ2-3; 14 bases align to TRBD2. Germline-derived CDR1 and CDR2 are KGHSH and LQKENI. CDR3 length equals 16 residues. Trimming took 3 bases from V and 7 from J; bases not matched to a gene: 6.

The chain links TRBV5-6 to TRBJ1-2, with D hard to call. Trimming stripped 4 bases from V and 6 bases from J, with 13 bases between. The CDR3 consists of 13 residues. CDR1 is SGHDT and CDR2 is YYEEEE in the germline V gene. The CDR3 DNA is TGTGCCAGCAGCCGTACCTCTCGAGATGGCTACACCTTC. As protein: CASSRTSRDGYTF.

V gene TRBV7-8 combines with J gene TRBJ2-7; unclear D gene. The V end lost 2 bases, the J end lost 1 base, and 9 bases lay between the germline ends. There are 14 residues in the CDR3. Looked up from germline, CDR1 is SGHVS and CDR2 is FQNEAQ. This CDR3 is CASSLSQISYEQYF. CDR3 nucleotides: TGTGCCAGCAGCTTATCGCAGATTTCCTACGAGCAGTACTTC. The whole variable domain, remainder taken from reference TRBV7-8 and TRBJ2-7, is GAGVSQSPRYKVAKRGQDVALRCDPISGHVSLFWYQQALGQGPEFLTYFQNEAQLDKSGLPSDRFFAERPEGSVSTLKIQRTQQEDSAVYLCASSLSQISYEQYFGPGTRLTVT.

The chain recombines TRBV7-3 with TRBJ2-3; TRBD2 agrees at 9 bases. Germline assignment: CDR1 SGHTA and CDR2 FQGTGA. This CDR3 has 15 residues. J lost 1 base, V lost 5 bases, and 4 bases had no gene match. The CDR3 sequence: CASSLRTSGTDTQYF. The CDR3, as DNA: TGTGCCAGCAGCCTTCGGACTAGCGGCACAGATACGCAGTATTTT.

Here the CDR3 reads CASSYSSRGRYGYTF. The CDR3 DNA sequence: TGTGCCAGCAGTTACTCTTCCAGAGGGCGGTATGGCTACACCTTC. V is TRBV6-2 or TRBV6-3 and J is TRBJ1-2; D remains ambiguous. The CDR3 runs to 15 residues. V dropped 0 bases and J dropped 5 bases, with 13 bases sitting between them. The germline gives CDR1 MNHEY, CDR2 SVGEGT.

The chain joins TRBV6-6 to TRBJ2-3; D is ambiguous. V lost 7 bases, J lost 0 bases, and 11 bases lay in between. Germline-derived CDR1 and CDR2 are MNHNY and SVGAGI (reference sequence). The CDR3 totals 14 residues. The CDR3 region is CASNQPGSTDTQYF. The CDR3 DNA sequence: TGTGCCAGCAATCAACCGGGCAGCACAGATACGCAGTATTTT.

The CDR3 reads CASSWYRGPGANVLTF. CDR3 coding DNA: TGTGCCAGCAGTTGGTACAGGGGGCCTGGGGCCAACGTCCTGACTTTC. The V and J genes are TRBV6-5 and TRBJ2-6; TRBD1 matches at 9 bases. The germline CDR1 and CDR2 sequences are MNHEY and SVGAGI. The junction had 3 bases not matched to a gene; V was cut back by 4 bases and J by 2 bases. This CDR3 region has 16 residues.

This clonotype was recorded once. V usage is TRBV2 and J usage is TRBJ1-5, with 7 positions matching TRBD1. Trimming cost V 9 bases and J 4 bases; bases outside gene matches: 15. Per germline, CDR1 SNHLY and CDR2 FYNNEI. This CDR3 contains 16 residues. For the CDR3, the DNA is TGTGCCAGTGGCCACCCCGGGACAGCGGTAAATCAGCCCCAGCATTTT. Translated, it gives CASGHPGTAVNQPQHF.

The CDR3, as DNA: TGTGCCAGTACCAACGCGGGGGTACTTAACTATGGCTACACCTTC. Translating it yields CASTNAGVLNYGYTF. This chain uses TRBV19 with TRBJ1-2, with a possible D match to TRBD1 (5 bases). CDR1 and CDR2 from the germline V gene are LNHDA and SQIVND (reference sequence). The CDR3 length is 15 residues. Trimming stripped 7 bases from V and 1 base from J, with 16 bases between.

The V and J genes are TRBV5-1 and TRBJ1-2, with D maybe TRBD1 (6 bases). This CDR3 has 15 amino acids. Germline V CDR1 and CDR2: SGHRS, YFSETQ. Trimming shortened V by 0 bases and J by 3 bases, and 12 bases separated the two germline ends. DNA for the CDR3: TGCGCCAGCAGCTTGGCCGCAGGGGAGGACTATGGCTACACCTTC. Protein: CASSLAAGEDYGYTF.

This CDR3 is CASSLIVPIYGYTF. The DNA of the CDR3 is TGCGCCAGCAGCTTAATCGTTCCGATTTATGGCTACACCTTC. This chain connects TRBV5-1 to TRBJ1-2, with D hard to call. V was pared by 2 bases and J by 5 bases, with 13 bases between. This CDR3 region has 14 residues. Germline CDR1 is SGHRS and CDR2 is YFSETQ.

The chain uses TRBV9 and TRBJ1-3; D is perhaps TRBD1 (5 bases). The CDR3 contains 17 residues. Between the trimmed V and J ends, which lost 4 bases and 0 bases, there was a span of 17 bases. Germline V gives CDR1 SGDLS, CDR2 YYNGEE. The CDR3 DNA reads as TGTGCCAGCAGCAGCCGTCACGGACAAAGCTCTGGAAACACCATATATTTT. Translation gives CASSSRHGQSSGNTIYF.

In DNA form, the CDR3 reads TGTGCCACCAGTGGGGCGGGGGATCTCACTGAAGCTTTCTTT. Its translation is CATSGAGDLTEAFF. This sequence joins TRBV24-1 and TRBJ1-1; the D gene is possibly TRBD1 (5 bases). The V end lost 5 bases, the J end lost 4 bases, and 13 bases lay between the germline ends. Germline V gene sequence: CDR1 KGHDR, CDR2 SFDVKD. This CDR3 is built from 14 residues.

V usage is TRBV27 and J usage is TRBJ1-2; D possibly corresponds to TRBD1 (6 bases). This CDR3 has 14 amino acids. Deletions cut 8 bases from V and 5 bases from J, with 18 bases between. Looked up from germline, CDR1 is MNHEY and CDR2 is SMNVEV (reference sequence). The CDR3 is CASQAIRGSYGYTF. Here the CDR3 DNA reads TGTGCCAGCCAAGCAATCAGGGGATCGTATGGCTACACCTTC.

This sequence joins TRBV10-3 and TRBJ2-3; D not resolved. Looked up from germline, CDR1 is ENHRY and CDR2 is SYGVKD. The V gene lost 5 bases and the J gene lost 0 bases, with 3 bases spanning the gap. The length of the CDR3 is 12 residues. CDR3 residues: CAISRSTDTQYF. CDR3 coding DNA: TGTGCCATCAGTCGGAGCACAGATACGCAGTATTTT.

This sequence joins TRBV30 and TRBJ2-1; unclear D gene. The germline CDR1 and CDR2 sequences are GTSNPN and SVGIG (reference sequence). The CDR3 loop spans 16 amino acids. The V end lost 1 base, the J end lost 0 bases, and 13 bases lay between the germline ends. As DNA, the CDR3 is TGTGCCTGGAGTGGATACACACCCGCCTCCTACAATGAGCAGTTCTTC. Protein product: CAWSGYTPASYNEQFF.

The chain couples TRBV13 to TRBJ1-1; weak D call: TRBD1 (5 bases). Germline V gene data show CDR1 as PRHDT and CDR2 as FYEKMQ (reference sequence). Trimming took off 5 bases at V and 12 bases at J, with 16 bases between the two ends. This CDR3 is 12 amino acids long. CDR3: CASSPGGVRTFF. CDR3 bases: TGTGCCAGCAGCCCCGGGGGGGTAAGAACTTTCTTT.

This CDR3 is CASSSTSGTGVVGANVLTF. CDR3 nucleotide sequence: TGTGCCAGCAGTTCAACCTCCGGGACAGGGGTGGTTGGGGCCAACGTCCTGACTTTC. The chain links TRBV27 to TRBJ2-6; 10 nucleotides agree with TRBD1. The CDR3 runs to 19 residues. The trim removed 4 bases at V and 3 bases at J, leaving 12 bases unmatched. Germline CDR1 MNHEY, CDR2 SMNVEV (reference sequence).

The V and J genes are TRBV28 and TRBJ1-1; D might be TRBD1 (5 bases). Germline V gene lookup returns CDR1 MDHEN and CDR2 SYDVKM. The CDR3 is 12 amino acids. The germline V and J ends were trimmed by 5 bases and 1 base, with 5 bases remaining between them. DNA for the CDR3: TGTGCCAGCAGTGGGGGGAACACTGAAGCTTTCTTT. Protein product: CASSGGNTEAFF.

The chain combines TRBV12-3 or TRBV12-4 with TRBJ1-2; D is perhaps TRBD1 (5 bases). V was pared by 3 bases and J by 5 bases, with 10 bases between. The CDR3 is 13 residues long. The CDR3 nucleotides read TGTGCCAGCAGTTTGACAGTTTCATATGGCTACACCTTC. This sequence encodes CASSLTVSYGYTF.

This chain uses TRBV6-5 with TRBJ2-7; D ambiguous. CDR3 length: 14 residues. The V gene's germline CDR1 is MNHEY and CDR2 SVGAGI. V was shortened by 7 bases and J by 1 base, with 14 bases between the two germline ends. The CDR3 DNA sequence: TGTGCCAGCAAAAGGGCCGGCAGTTCCTACGAGCAGTACTTC. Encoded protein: CASKRAGSSYEQYF.